This entry lists 18 T cell receptor beta chains sequenced from one sample in a study of prognosis after radiotherapy for stage I lung cancer. Template was genomic DNA; TCR beta CDR3 amplified in two multiplex PCR rounds. Initially, in first-round PCR, primers specific to each TRBV and TRBJ gene were used. MiXCR was run by TCRdb on the multiplex PCR reads, yielding one entry per CDR3 protein. Here the sample spans more than 30,000 distinct CDR3 sequences, over 40% being singletons. Sample: PBMCs, taken before or after stereotactic body radiation therapy (not recorded which). The receptor source for this set is a donor aged 50 or older with non-small cell lung cancer.

This rearrangement joins TRBV12-3 or TRBV12-4 to TRBJ2-3, with 11 nucleotides matching TRBD2. V trimming: 6 bases; J trimming: 4 bases; junction bases outside the gene matches: 6. This CDR3 is 15 amino acids long. This chain's CDR3 is CASSRGTSGSDTQYF. The CDR3 region has the DNA TGTGCCAGCAGCCGGGGGACTAGCGGTTCAGATACGCAGTATTTT.

This clonotype was recorded at least ten times. The chain uses TRBV6-1 and TRBJ2-7; a possible D gene is TRBD1 (5 bases). Trimming removed 6 bases from V and 2 bases from J, with 8 bases in between. Germline V gene lookup returns CDR1 MNHNS and CDR2 SASEGT. The CDR3 sequence is 12 residues long. CDR3 sequence (DNA): TGTGCCAGCAGAGGACAAACCTACGAGCAGTACTTC. Amino acid sequence: CASRGQTYEQYF.

This clonotype was recorded at least ten times. J is TRBJ2-3 and V is TRBV10-3, with 8 bases identical to TRBD2. V lost 7 bases, J lost 1 base, and 7 bases stayed unmatched. Germline CDR1 and CDR2: ENHRY and SYGVKD. CDR3 length: 15 residues. CDR3 DNA sequence: TGTGCCATCACATCAGGGCGGGGGGGCACAGATACGCAGTATTTT. Protein sequence: CAITSGRGGTDTQYF.

This clonotype has at least ten counts. This sequence joins TRBV19 and TRBJ1-1; unclear D gene. The CDR3 is 13 amino acids. The germline gives CDR1 LNHDA, CDR2 SQIVND (reference sequence). The ends were cut back, 5 bases at V and 1 base at J, with 8 bases in the middle. The CDR3 region is CASSPWPNTEAFF. In DNA, the CDR3 is TGTGCCAGTAGTCCTTGGCCGAACACTGAAGCTTTCTTT.

This clonotype has ten or more counts. V and J are TRBV6-1 and TRBJ2-3; 10 nucleotides align to TRBD1. With V trimmed by 5 bases and J by 3 bases, 5 bases remained unmatched. Germline V gives CDR1 MNHNS, CDR2 SASEGT. The CDR3 is made up of 15 amino acids. The DNA for the CDR3 is TGTGCCAGCAGTACCGGGACAGGGGATACAGATACGCAGTATTTT. This sequence encodes CASSTGTGDTDTQYF.

J is TRBJ1-1 and V is TRBV7-9; D is unclear. This CDR3 has 15 residues. The germline V gene has CDR1 SEHNR and CDR2 FQNEAQ (reference sequence). V dropped 5 bases and J dropped 6 bases, with 19 bases sitting between them. Here the CDR3 DNA reads TGTGCCAGCAGCCAAGTGGGCCTAGAGGCTGCTGAAGCTTTCTTT. It yields the protein CASSQVGLEAAEAFF.

Concerning this clonotype: A far larger clone is only one base removed, so a read error is likely. The chain employs TRBV6-9 and TRBJ2-2; tentatively, D is TRBD2 (5 bases). Germline assignment: CDR1 MNHGY and CDR2 SVAAGI. This CDR3 has 17 amino acids. V lost 4 bases and J lost 5, with 20 bases in between. The CDR3 reads CASSLSALAVITGELFF. CDR3 sequence (DNA): TGTGCCAGCAGTTTATCCGCCCTAGCCGTTATAACCGGGGAGCTGTTTTTT.

This clonotype was recorded at least ten times. J is TRBJ1-1 and V is TRBV18; 9 nucleotides match TRBD1. Germline V gene data show CDR1 as KGHSH and CDR2 as LQKENI. The V segment lost 3 bases and the J segment 3 bases; nucleotides outside the gene matches: 8. This CDR3 has 16 residues. The CDR3 DNA follows: TGTGCCAGCTCACCCGGGACAGGGTATTGGGACACTGAAGCTTTCTTT. It encodes CASSPGTGYWDTEAFF.

About this clonotype: A far larger clone is a single base away, which makes a read error likely. The chain is built from TRBV28 and TRBJ2-3; D perhaps matches TRBD2 (7 bases). CDR3 size: 15 residues. The germline V and J ends were trimmed by 5 bases and 4 bases, with 16 bases remaining between them. CDR1 and CDR2 (germline): MDHEN, SYDVKM. The CDR3 sequence: CASSEGKGGADTQYF. The CDR3 region has the DNA TGTGCCAGCAGTGAGGGAAAGGGGGGGGCAGATACGCAGTATTTT.

This clonotype was counted at least ten times. The J gene is TRBJ2-5, the V gene TRBV7-8; D is perhaps TRBD1 or TRBD2 (6 bases each). Germline values: CDR1 SGHVS, CDR2 FQNEAQ. V lost 5 bases to trimming and J lost 7 bases, with 20 bases between them. The CDR3 has 15 amino acids. The CDR3 loop is CASSRGQGLNSTQYF. The DNA for the CDR3 is TGTGCCAGCAGCCGGGGGCAGGGACTGAACTCGACCCAGTACTTC.

Points on this clonotype: A far larger clone is a single base away, which makes a read error likely. V usage is TRBV7-9 and J usage is TRBJ2-7, with TRBD2 matching over 8 bases. With V trimmed by 5 bases and J by 6 bases, 12 bases remained unmatched. Looked up from germline, CDR1 is SEHNR and CDR2 is FQNEAQ (reference sequence). The CDR3 has 15 amino acids. CDR3 loop: CASSKYGTSGLEQYF. DNA of the CDR3: TGTGCCAGCAGCAAATACGGGACTAGTGGCCTCGAGCAGTACTTC.

In its sample, this clonotype was seen a few times. A read error may be the cause here, since a much bigger clone is one base away. The rearrangement links TRBV6-2 or TRBV6-3 to TRBJ1-2; D perhaps matches TRBD1 (6 bases). Germline assignment: CDR1 MNHEY and CDR2 SVGEGT. This CDR3 is built from 16 residues. Written as DNA, the CDR3 is TGTGCCAGCAGTGACTCGGGGGGCCTTGGACTCTATGGCTACGCCTTC. Translated: CASSDSGGLGLYGYAF.

Note on this clonotype: A read error may explain this, as a much larger clone is one base away. V gene TRBV2 combines with J gene TRBJ2-7, with D possibly TRBD2 on 5 matching bases. This CDR3 has 13 amino acids. Germline assignment: CDR1 SNHLY and CDR2 FYNNEI. The CDR3 DNA is TGTGCCAGCAGTGACGGACTCACCTACGAGAAGTACTTC. Translation gives CASSDGLTYEKYF.

In this sample, this clonotype turned up many times. The rearrangement joins TRBV19 to TRBJ2-2; D possibly corresponds to TRBD2 (5 bases). Germline V gene data show CDR1 as LNHDA and CDR2 as SQIVND (reference sequence). The CDR3 length is 13 residues. The V and J ends lost 3 bases and 8 bases respectively, with 10 bases between them. The CDR3 protein is CASSIGGSGELFF. CDR3 sequence (DNA): TGTGCCAGTAGTATCGGCGGGTCTGGGGAGCTGTTTTTT.

This clonotype was counted many times. CDR3: CATGPGATNYGYTF. The CDR3 DNA is TGTGCCACCGGCCCCGGGGCAACTAACTATGGCTACACCTTC. The chain is built from TRBV19 and TRBJ1-2; possibly TRBD1 for D (5 bases). The CDR3 has 14 amino acids. V was clipped by 10 bases and J by 0 bases, with 15 bases between them. Germline V lookup: CDR1 LNHDA, CDR2 SQIVND (reference sequence).

This clonotype has at least ten counts. The chain combines TRBV30 with TRBJ1-5; D unresolved. Deletions cut 2 bases from V and 0 bases from J, with 8 bases between. This CDR3 spans 14 amino acids. The germline CDR1 and CDR2 sequences are GTSNPN and SVGIG (reference sequence). In nucleotides, the CDR3 is TGTGCCTGGAGTAAGGGAGTTAGCAATCAGCCCCAGCATTTT. Translation gives CAWSKGVSNQPQHF.

This clonotype was picked up many times. This chain links TRBV6-5 with TRBJ1-1; D ambiguous. The germline V and J ends were trimmed by 0 bases and 0 bases, with 11 bases remaining between them. CDR1 is MNHEY, CDR2 SVGAGI, per germline. The CDR3 totals 16 residues. The CDR3: CASSYSNGGMNTEAFF. For the CDR3, the DNA is TGTGCCAGCAGTTACTCGAACGGAGGCATGAACACTGAAGCTTTCTTT.

This clonotype was picked up many times. The chain couples TRBV6-2 or TRBV6-3 to TRBJ1-1; no reliable D call. Germline loops: CDR1 MNHEY, CDR2 SVGEGT. V was cut by 3 bases and J by 5 bases, with 16 bases left in between. This CDR3 comprises 15 residues. CDR3 nucleotide sequence: TGTGCCAGCAGTTATTCTCGCGAACTCGGGACTGAAGCTTTCTTT. This sequence encodes CASSYSRELGTEAFF.